This T cell receptor beta chain was recovered during a study of blood T cell repertoires in COVID-19. Study-wide context: There were acute and convalescent COVID-19 samples, and they came from the United States, Italy and Spain. T cells, B-cell-depleted T cells, or PBMCs supplied cDNA or gDNA.

Per the study methods: Amplifying reference gene primers gave estimates of nucleated cell counts. TCRdb's copy holds only in-frame clones and misses some; the assay was immunoSEQ multiplex PCR. Clone size and V and J calls were adopted from that table, with D and trimming inferred from the DNA. The data hold 120,000 to 150,000 clones, with 88% observed a single time. Germline lookup yields CDR1 SNHLY and CDR2 FYNNEI. V was cut by 4 bases and J by 6 bases, with 13 bases left in between. The CDR3 is 14 residues long. This rearrangement joins TRBV2 to TRBJ1-3, with D unclear. The sequencing input was peripheral blood. This sequence was found in a human donor in a cohort sampled during active COVID-19. CDR3 amino acids: CASSGRTAENTIYF. The DNA of the CDR3 is TGTGCCAGCAGTGGAAGGACTGCCGAAAACACCATATATTTT.